Detailed here is one T cell receptor beta chain. This entry is derived from a study of blood T cell repertoires in COVID-19. Study at large: Sites in the United States, Italy and Spain provided acute and convalescent COVID-19 samples.

Using immunoSEQ multiplex PCR, the repertoire was profiled, and TCRdb retains in-frame clones only, with some absent. The sample includes about 210,000 clones, 81% of them seen just once. Germline V gives CDR1 MNHEY, CDR2 SVGAGI. The CDR3 runs 14 residues. With 6 bases removed from V and 2 bases from J, the gap between germline ends came to 13 bases. The rearrangement joins TRBV6-5 to TRBJ1-2, with TRBD1 as a possible D gene (6 bases). Sequenced sample: PBMCs or T cells enriched from blood (not recorded which). The TCR sequence derives from a man aged 40-50 years who had recovered from COVID-19. The CDR3 here is CASRSTGTNYGYTF. CDR3 DNA: TGTGCCAGCAGGTCCACCGGGACAAACTATGGCTACACCTTC.